This T cell receptor (beta chain) comes out of a study of immune evolution from preneoplasia to lung adenocarcinoma. The study, taken as a whole, reports: Top clone share appeared to fall from AAH through AIS, MIA, adenocarcinoma.

Of note for this clone: Its target is unknown.

Germline V gene lookup returns CDR1 SGHNT and CDR2 YENEEA. There are 15 residues in the CDR3. Trimming stripped 4 bases from V and 0 bases from J, with 10 bases between. Libraries were prepared by immunoSEQ multiplex PCR; TCRdb keeps only in-frame clonotypes and omits some of them. The table includes around 10,000 clones, about 78% detected once. Each case's diagnosis was confirmed by two pathologists on H&E. The chain employs TRBV11-3 and TRBJ2-1; D gene ambiguous. This sequence was found in a person between 60 and 80 years old with lung adenocarcinoma. Sequencing was carried out using FFPE minimally invasive lung adenocarcinoma tissue. In nucleotides, the CDR3 is TGTGCCAGCAGCTGGGCAACGAGCTCCTACAATGAGCAGTTCTTC. Its protein is CASSWATSSYNEQFF.